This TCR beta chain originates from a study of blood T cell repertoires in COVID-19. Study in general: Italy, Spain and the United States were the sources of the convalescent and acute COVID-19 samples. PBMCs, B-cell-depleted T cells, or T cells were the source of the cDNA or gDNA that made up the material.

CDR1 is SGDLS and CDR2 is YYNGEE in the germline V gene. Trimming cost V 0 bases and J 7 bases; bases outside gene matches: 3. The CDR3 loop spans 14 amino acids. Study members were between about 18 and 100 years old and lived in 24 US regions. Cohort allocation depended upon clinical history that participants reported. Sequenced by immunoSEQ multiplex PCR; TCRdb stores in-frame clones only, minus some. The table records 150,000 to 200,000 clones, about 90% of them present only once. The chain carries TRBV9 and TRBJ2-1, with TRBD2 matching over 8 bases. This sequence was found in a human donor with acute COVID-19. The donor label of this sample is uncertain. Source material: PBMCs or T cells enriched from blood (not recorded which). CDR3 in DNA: TGTGCCAGCAGCGTAGTGACTAGCGCGAATGAGCAGTTCTTC. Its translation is CASSVVTSANEQFF. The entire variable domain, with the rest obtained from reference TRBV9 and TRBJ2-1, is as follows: DSGVTQTPKHLITATGQRVTLRCSPRSGDLSVYWYQQSLDQGLQFLIQYYNGEERAKGNILERFSAQQFPDLHSELNLSSLELGDSALYFCASSVVTSANEQFFGPGTRLTVL.